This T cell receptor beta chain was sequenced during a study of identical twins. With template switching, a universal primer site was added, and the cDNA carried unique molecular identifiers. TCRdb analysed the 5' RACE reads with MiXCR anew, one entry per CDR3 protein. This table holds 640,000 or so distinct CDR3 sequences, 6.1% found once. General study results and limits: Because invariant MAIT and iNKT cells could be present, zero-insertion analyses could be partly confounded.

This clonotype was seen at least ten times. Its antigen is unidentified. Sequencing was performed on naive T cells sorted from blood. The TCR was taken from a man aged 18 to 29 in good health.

CDR3 region: CSARLYQETQYF. DNA for the CDR3: TGCAGTGCTAGGTTGTACCAAGAGACCCAGTACTTC. The chain has TRBV20-1 and TRBJ2-5; D remains unclear. The CDR3 covers 12 residues. Germline CDR1 is DFQATT and CDR2 is SNEGSKA (reference sequence). The ends were cut back, 3 bases at V and 0 bases at J, with 5 bases in the middle.